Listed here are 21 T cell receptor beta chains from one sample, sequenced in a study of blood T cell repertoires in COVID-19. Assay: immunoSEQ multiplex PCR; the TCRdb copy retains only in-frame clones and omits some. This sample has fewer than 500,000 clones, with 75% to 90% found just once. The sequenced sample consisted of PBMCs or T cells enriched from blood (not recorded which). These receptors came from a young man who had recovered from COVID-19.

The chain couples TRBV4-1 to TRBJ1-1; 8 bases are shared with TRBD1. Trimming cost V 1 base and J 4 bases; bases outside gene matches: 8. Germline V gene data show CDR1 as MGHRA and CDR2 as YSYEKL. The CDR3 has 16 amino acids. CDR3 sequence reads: CASSQGGDRWATEAFF. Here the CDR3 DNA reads TGCGCCAGCAGCCAAGGGGGGGACAGGTGGGCCACTGAAGCTTTCTTT.

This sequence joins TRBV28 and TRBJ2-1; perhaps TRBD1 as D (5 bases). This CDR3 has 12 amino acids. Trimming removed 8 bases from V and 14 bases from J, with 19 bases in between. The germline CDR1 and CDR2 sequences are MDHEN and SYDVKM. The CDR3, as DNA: TGTGCCAGCCTCAGGGAACCCAGCGACAAGTTCTTC. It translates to CASLREPSDKFF.

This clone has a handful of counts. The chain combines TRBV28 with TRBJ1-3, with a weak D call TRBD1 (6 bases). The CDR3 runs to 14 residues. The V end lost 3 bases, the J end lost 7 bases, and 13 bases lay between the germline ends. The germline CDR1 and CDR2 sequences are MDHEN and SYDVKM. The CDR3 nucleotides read TGTGCCAGCAGTTTGATAACAGGGTCCAACACCATATATTTT. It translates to CASSLITGSNTIYF.

CDR3 in amino acids: CASSLVRGNEQFF. CDR3 sequence (DNA): TGCGCCAGCAGCCTGGTAAGGGGGAATGAGCAGTTCTTC. The chain combines TRBV5-1 with TRBJ2-1, with D possibly being TRBD1 (6 bases). Germline-derived CDR1 and CDR2 are SGHRS and YFSETQ. The germline V and J ends were trimmed by 4 bases and 7 bases, with 12 bases remaining between them. This CDR3 comprises 13 residues.

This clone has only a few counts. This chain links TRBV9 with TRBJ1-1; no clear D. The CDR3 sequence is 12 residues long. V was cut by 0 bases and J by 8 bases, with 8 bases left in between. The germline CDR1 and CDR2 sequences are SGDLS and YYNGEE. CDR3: CASSVADGEAFF. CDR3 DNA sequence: TGTGCCAGCAGCGTAGCTGACGGGGAAGCTTTCTTT.

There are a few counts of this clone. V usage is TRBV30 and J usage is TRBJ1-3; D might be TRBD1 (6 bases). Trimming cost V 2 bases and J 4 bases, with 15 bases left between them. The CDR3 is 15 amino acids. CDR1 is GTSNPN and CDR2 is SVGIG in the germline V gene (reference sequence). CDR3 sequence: CAWSSQGSKGNTIYF. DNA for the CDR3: TGTGCCTGGAGTTCACAGGGTTCGAAGGGAAACACCATATATTTT. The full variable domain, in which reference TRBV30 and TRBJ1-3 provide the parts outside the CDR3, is SQTIHQWPATLVQPVGSPLSLECTVEGTSNPNLYWYRQAAGRGLQLLFYSVGIGQISSEVPQNLSASRPQDRQFILSSKKLLLSDSGFYLCAWSSQGSKGNTIYFGEGSWLTVV.

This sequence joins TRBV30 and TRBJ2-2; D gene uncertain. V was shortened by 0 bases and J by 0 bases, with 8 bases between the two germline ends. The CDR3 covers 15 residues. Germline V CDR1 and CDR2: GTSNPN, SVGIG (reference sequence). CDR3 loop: CAWSVTAANTGELFF. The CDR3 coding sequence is TGTGCCTGGAGTGTAACAGCTGCGAACACCGGGGAGCTGTTTTTT. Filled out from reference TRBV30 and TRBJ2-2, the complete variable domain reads SQTIHQWPATLVQPVGSPLSLECTVEGTSNPNLYWYRQAAGRGLQLLFYSVGIGQISSEVPQNLSASRPQDRQFILSSKKLLLSDSGFYLCAWSVTAANTGELFFGEGSRLTVL.

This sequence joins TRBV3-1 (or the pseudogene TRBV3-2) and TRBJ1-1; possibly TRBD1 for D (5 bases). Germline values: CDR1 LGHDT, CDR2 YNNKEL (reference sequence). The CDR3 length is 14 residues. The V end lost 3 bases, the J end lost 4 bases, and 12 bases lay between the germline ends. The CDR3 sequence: CASSQISGFTEAFF. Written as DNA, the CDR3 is TGTGCCAGCAGCCAGATCTCAGGGTTCACTGAAGCTTTCTTT.

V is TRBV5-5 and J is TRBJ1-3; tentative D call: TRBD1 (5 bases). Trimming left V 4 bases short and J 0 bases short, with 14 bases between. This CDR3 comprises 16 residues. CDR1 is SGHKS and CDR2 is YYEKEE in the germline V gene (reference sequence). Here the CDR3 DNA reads TGTGCCAGCAGCCCCCCCCGGGGGAGCTCTGGAAACACCATATATTTT. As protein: CASSPPRGSSGNTIYF.

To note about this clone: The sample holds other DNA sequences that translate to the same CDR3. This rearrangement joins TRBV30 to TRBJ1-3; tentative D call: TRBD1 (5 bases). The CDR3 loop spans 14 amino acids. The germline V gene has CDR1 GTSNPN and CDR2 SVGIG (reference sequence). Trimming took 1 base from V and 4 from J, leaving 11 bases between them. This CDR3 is CAWSAGGAGNTIYF. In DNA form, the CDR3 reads TGTGCCTGGAGTGCGGGAGGGGCCGGAAACACCATATATTTT.

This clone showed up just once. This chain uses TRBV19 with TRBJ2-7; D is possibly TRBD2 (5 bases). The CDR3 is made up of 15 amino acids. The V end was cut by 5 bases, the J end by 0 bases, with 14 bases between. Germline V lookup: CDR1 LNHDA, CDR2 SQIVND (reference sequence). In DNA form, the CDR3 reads TGTGCCAGTAGTGCGGACGGGATCTACTCCTACGAGCAGTACTTC. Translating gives CASSADGIYSYEQYF.

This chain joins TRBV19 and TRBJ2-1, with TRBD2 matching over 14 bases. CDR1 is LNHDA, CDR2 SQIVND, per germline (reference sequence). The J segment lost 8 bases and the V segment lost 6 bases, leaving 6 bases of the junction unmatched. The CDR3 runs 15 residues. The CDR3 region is CASRAGTSGSDEQFF. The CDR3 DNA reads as TGTGCCAGTAGAGCCGGGACTAGCGGGAGTGATGAGCAGTTCTTC.

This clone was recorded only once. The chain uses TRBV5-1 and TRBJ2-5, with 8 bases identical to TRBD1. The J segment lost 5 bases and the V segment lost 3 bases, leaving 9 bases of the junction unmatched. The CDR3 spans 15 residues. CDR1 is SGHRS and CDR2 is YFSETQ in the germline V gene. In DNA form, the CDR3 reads TGCGCCAGCAGCTCGGACAGGGTGTTTCAGGAGACCCAGTACTTC. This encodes CASSSDRVFQETQYF.

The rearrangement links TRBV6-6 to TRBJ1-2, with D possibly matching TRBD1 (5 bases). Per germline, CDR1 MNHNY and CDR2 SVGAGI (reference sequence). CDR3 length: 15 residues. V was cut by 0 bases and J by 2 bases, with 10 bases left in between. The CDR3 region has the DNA TGTGCCAGCAGTTACTCGCTGGGGCAGAACTATGGCTACACCTTC. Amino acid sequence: CASSYSLGQNYGYTF.

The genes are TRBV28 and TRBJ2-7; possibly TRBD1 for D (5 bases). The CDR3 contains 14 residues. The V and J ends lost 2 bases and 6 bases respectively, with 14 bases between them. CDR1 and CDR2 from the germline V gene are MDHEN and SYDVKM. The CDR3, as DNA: TGTGCCAGCAGTTTAGTGGCAGGGAAAGTCGAGCAGTACTTC. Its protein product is CASSLVAGKVEQYF.

The CDR3 DNA sequence: TGTGCCAGCAGGACCGGGACAGTGAACACTGAAGCTTTCTTT. Translation gives CASRTGTVNTEAFF. The V gene is TRBV2, the J gene TRBJ1-1, with 7 nucleotides matching TRBD1. The CDR3 is 14 residues long. V was pared by 6 bases and J by 0 bases, with 4 bases of the junction left unmatched. The germline gives CDR1 SNHLY, CDR2 FYNNEI.

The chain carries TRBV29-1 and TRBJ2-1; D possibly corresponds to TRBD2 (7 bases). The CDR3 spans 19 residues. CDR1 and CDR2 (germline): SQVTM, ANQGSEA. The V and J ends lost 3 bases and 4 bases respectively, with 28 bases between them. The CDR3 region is CSVEGQNVDSGIRYNEQFF. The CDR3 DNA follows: TGCAGCGTTGAGGGTCAGAATGTGGACAGCGGGATTAGATACAATGAGCAGTTCTTC.

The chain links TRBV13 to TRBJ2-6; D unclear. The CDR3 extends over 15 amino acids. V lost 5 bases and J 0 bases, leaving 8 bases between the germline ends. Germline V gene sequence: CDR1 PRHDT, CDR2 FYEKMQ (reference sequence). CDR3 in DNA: TGTGCCAGCAGCCCCGACATCTCTGGGGCCAACGTCCTGACTTTC. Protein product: CASSPDISGANVLTF.

The CDR3 sequence: CASSAYRGVGTEAFF. CDR3 in DNA: TGTGCCAGCAGCGCTTACAGGGGCGTAGGAACTGAAGCTTTCTTT. The chain has TRBV5-4 and TRBJ1-1; the match to TRBD1 covers 7 bases. This CDR3 spans 15 amino acids. J gave up 5 bases and V 4 bases, and 11 bases lay outside the gene matches. Germline-derived CDR1 and CDR2 are SGHNT and YYREEE (reference sequence).

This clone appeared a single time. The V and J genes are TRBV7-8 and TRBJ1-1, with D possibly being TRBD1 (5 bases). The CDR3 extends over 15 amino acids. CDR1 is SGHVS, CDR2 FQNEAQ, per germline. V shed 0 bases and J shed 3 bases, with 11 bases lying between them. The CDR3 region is CASSLASGGDTEAFF. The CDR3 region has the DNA TGTGCCAGCAGCTTAGCGTCGGGAGGGGACACTGAAGCTTTCTTT.

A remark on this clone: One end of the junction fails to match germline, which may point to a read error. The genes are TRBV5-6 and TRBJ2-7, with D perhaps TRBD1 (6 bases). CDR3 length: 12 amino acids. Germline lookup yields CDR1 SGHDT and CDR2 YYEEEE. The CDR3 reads CASSPAGTTIIF. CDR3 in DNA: TGTGCCAGCAGCCCCGCCGGGACAACGATAATTTTC.